This paragraph covers one TCR beta chain sequence. The target of this receptor is not known. Qualities for individual bases were not recorded, and no much larger clone is one base off. The cohort consisted of 650 to 850 healthy bone marrow donors. At the time of sampling, all cohort members were nominally healthy, though unrecorded immune exposures were likely present. The donor tested CMV seropositive, placing the donor among the 290 or so seropositive members of the cohort. A peripheral blood sample was provided by each donor, and peripheral blood mononuclear cells were used for TCR beta sequencing. The Qiagen DNeasy Blood Extraction Kit was used to extract genomic DNA from the blood cell samples. The library was generated by the immunoSEQ multiplex PCR assay. The multiplex PCR relied on a mix of 60 forward primers for TCR Vbeta segments and 13 reverse primers for TCR Jbeta segments. A multiplex PCR assay on genomic DNA amplified the CDR3 region of rearranged TCR beta genes. The Illumina HiSeq System was used to sequence the amplified TCR beta libraries as 87-base-pair reads. Regarding the original processing steps: A later analysis tallied 75 million to 95 million unique TCR beta chains across the 666 repertoires, and around 10 million of those chains were shared by two or more donors. A nearest-neighbor algorithm error-corrected the raw reads and collapsed the reads into unique sequences, merging closely related sequences to remove PCR and sequencing errors. Alignment of CDR3 sequences to IMGT reference sequences was used to assign V, D and J gene segments. For a sequence to be retained, at least a six-nucleotide match to both a V gene segment and a J gene segment was required. Rearrangements were classified as productive when the CDR3 lacked stop codons and remained in frame with V and J, and all other rearrangements were classified as non-productive. Following IMGT convention, CDR3 was defined as the stretch from the second conserved V-encoded cysteine to the conserved J-encoded phenylalanine. Sequences without an unambiguous match to a single V gene segment were excluded from the earlier analysis of 587 of the donors. In an earlier analysis of 450 to 750 of the donors, a V segment was called functional when productive rearrangements were above 56.7%, and segregating when the standard deviation between donors exceeded 5%. A statistical classification framework was developed to diagnose cytomegalovirus status using the catalog of TCR beta chain sequences. In a later analysis, V and J genes were assigned by comparing TCR nucleotide sequences against IMGT/GENE-DB human TR gene sequences. Using the TCRdist pipeline, a later analysis assigned CDR3 sequences along with most-parsimonious VDJ recombination scenarios. A later analysis defined each TCR beta chain by its CDR3 amino acid sequence plus V-gene family, and excluded reads lacking a unique V-gene family. As a way to deal with suspected cross-contamination and a sequencing artifact, a later analysis dropped approximately 570 nucleotide sequences that were highly shared and had low generation probability. In a later analysis, a clonal expansion index was calculated for each public chain from normalized within-repertoire ranks of inferred template counts. In a later analysis, generation probabilities were computed using a VDJ recombination model fitted to out-of-frame rearrangements, and the results were checked against IGoR. In a later analysis, hypergeometric tests were used to score TCR-TCR, TCR-HLA and TCR-CMV co-occurrence, with a repertoire-size bias correction applied to TCR pairs. To estimate false discovery rates, a later analysis permuted the HLA or CMV assignments 20 times. In a later analysis, co-occurring TCRs were grouped using DBSCAN, and TCRdist sequence similarity was added for clustering within HLA-allele-positive subsets. Repertoires with fewer than 30,000 or more than 120,000 public chains, plus five repertoires with anomalous nucleotide sharing, were excluded from co-occurrence clustering. This is the immuneACCESS table as TCRdb keeps it, with only in-frame sequences that have V and J called. A part of the clones is gone; compared with another copy, unresolved V genes explain less than half, and the rest is unexplained. V and J calls and clone size are as listed in that table; D and trimming were resolved from the DNA. Recorded for this sample are 110,000 or so clones; around three quarters of them occurred a single time. The ten largest clones capture roughly 4.5% of the sample.

The sample is drawn from a study of cytomegalovirus exposure and HLA in healthy donors (dated by TCRdb to the late 2010s). Regarding the research as a whole: An earlier analysis of several hundred of the donors reported roughly 300 Gb of sequence data and around 110 million unique TCR beta sequences from about 180 million T cells. Approximately 300 gigabases of sequencing data and approximately 92 million unique TCR sequences made up an early release that covered several hundred HLA-typed donors. Among about 370 genotyped donors of the cohort, an average of around 250,000 unique TCR beta nucleotide sequences was sequenced per donor, of which about 19% were non-productive. Rather than drawing on any new phenotypic data, the later analysis identified candidate immune exposures from TCR beta sequences and the way those sequences occurred across donors. An earlier analysis of some 500 of the donors used high-throughput TCR beta sequencing to judge whether each TCR beta V gene segment behaved as functional or pseudogenic. Genome-wide SNP genotypes for about 65% of the 666 donors were used in a later genetic analysis, which treated that subset as a discovery cohort. High-throughput TCR immunosequencing, statistical association of individual TCRs with disease status, and machine learning were combined to predict cytomegalovirus infection status. HLA typing covered class I and class II loci at four-digit resolution. Donor age, sex, ethnicity and CMV serostatus were compiled together with the repertoire data. Every discovery cohort repertoire had been produced on one sequencing platform. Roughly 5 DR-DQ haplotypes were handled as single units for association and clustering, since linkage in the cohort was strong. A later analysis re-examined previously published TCR beta repertoires from about 700 donors and added high-resolution HLA genotyping to investigate patterns of TCR occurrence. The study aimed to test whether cataloging public T cell receptors could reveal signatures of past pathogen exposure. Along with the roughly 710-subject first cohort, a separate validation cohort of over a hundred different subjects was used. Typing coverage varied by locus: roughly 629-630 donors for A, B, C, DRB1 and DQB1; under 550 for DQA1; about 600 for DPA1; roughly 470 for DPB1. The study used immunosequencing to profile the T cell repertoires of approximately 630 subjects and linked those repertoires to cytomegalovirus serostatus. The genetic ancestry cluster associated with self-reported Caucasian donors included over 65% of the approximately 430 genotyped donors. General study outcomes and caveats: In an earlier analysis of more than 450 of the donors, most TCR beta V segments were observed in productive rearrangements about 87% or about 30% of the time, broadly matching IMGT annotations. Compared with the 666-donor mean, donors in an Asian-associated ancestry cluster had fewer N-insertions in productive TCRs, according to a later genetic analysis. A later analysis found that TCR association rates varied across HLA loci, with DRB1 alleles showing the most associated TCRs and HLA-C alleles the fewest. Three of the identified cytomegalovirus-associated TCR beta chains were confirmed in vitro to be specific for cytomegalovirus antigens. In a later analysis, HLA-associated TCR beta chains were found to be more clonally expanded and to have lower generation probabilities than equally common non-associated chains. In a later analysis, most CMV-associated TCR beta chains were found to appear HLA-restricted, with HLA associations seemingly driven largely by CMV exposure. In a later analysis, several top co-occurrence clusters were reported to appear linked to parvovirus B19, influenza, CMV and Epstein-Barr virus. A further reported finding was that TCR beta sequences accurately predicted the HLA-A and HLA-B alleles for most subjects in the first cohort. Roughly uniform sequencing depth across donors was assumed in presence/absence analyses, although this assumption may not hold. For the cohort, immune exposure information was limited to CMV serostatus. The cohort was sequenced for TCR beta chains only, and without alpha or paired-chain data the features that could be detected were limited. An association between a missense DCLRE1C variant and V-gene and J-gene trimming of TCR beta chains was found in a later genetic analysis and replicated in an independent cohort. The earlier analysis of about 600 of the donors excluded roughly 16 rarely observed V segments, including chromosome 9 orphons, because counts were too low. Linkage disequilibrium might explain the correlated functional status among segregating V segments, but an unknown experimental factor could not be ruled out. Most TCR sequences were observed very rarely across donors, whereas some public TCRs were present in many individuals. When HLA alleles, especially DR and DQ, strongly co-occurred, attributing TCR associations to individual alleles was difficult. A total of 150 to 200 TCR beta chains were listed by the study as associated with cytomegalovirus. Specific HLA alleles were associated with over 15,000 TCR beta sequences at a false discovery rate of 0.05 in a later analysis. The classifier was reported to diagnose cytomegalovirus status with high specificity and sensitivity in both the original cohort and the validation cohort. The authors suggested that the approach could potentially be generalized to other disease states and immunological phenotypes. HLA typing was unavailable for some donors at each locus, so association tests used only the typed subset. A group of highly shared sequence variants was considered likely to be a technical artifact of the sequencing pipeline. The 87-base-pair reads could not distinguish some IMGT-functional V segments, including TRBV6-2 and TRBV6-3, so those segments were excluded.

CDR1 SGHTA and CDR2 FQGNSA are derived from the germline V gene. For this chain, trimming is 1 base at the V end and 2 bases at the J end, and the number of junction bases without a gene match is 2. From cysteine to phenylalanine, the CDR3 is 15 amino acids long. This entry keeps only the CDR3 DNA: 45 bases, framed from base 1. The sample taken for sequencing was PBMCs. This sequence originates from a man in his fifties in good health and CMV-seropositive. The sequence is built from TRBV7-2 and TRBJ1-5, with 7 junctional bases fitting TRBD1. The CDR3 protein: CASSLEGAGNQPQHF. The DNA reads TGTGCCAGCAGCTTAGAGGGGGCTGGCAATCAGCCCCAGCATTTT.